The rows below give T cell receptor beta chains drawn from one sample of a study of T cells in Graves' hyperthyroidism and ophthalmopathy. A single record per CDR3 protein comes from TCRdb applying MiXCR to the multiplex PCR reads. Of about 640,000 distinct CDR3 sequences detected, more than 20% appear once; the ten largest clones hold around a third. The sequencing input was blood. The source of these receptors is a man aged 25-40 years with Graves' ophthalmopathy. CDR3s include the opening cysteine and the closing phenylalanine or tryptophan. The D gene is left open where the match is weak.

CDR3aa,j_gene,d_gene,v_gene
CASSSGQGPHEQYF,TRBJ2-7,TRBD1,TRBV5-1
CASSSGQLLEQFF,TRBJ2-1,TRBD1,TRBV13
CASSLSAGLGYGYTF,TRBJ1-2,-,TRBV28
CASSSTLRREGRDEQFF,TRBJ2-1,TRBD2,TRBV12-3/TRBV12-4
CASSPGLADNTGELFF,TRBJ2-2,TRBD2,TRBV12-3/TRBV12-4
CASSFGGTPNTGDTQYF,TRBJ2-3,-,TRBV7-9
CASSQGLAGALFSNEQFF,TRBJ2-1,TRBD2,TRBV14
CASSLYSGNNEQFF,TRBJ2-1,TRBD2,TRBV28
CASSYSLTSAYSTDTQYF,TRBJ2-3,TRBD2,TRBV6-2/TRBV6-3
CASSPSGTPNNSPLHF,TRBJ1-6,-,TRBV18
CAGSAQQGSGEQYF,TRBJ2-7,TRBD1,TRBV27
CASSLEGLAGKLSYEQYF,TRBJ2-7,TRBD2,TRBV28
CASSEGQGSDGYTF,TRBJ1-2,TRBD1,TRBV6-1
CASSAGGNEQFF,TRBJ2-1,-,TRBV7-2
CASSSRTDSTDTQYF,TRBJ2-3,-,TRBV5-1
CSGKDGLNTEAFF,TRBJ1-1,-,TRBV20-1
CASSYSAPRELFF,TRBJ1-4,-,TRBV6-5
CASSLEREHNEQFF,TRBJ2-1,TRBD2,TRBV7-8
CASSLSPGNYEQYF,TRBJ2-7,-,TRBV7-3
CASSSLFAGFQETQYF,TRBJ2-5,-,TRBV6-2/TRBV6-3
CASSPSTRLLNNEQFF,TRBJ2-1,-,TRBV12-3/TRBV12-4
CASRGDNYSYEQYF,TRBJ2-7,-,TRBV2
CASSQGGTNSYEQYF,TRBJ2-7,TRBD2,TRBV14
CASIPSGTSGYEQFF,TRBJ2-1,TRBD2,TRBV10-2
CASSLGTVPDEQFF,TRBJ2-1,-,TRBV7-9
CASSPSGTGTQYF,TRBJ2-3,TRBD1,TRBV18
CASSLAFSGDAYEQYF,TRBJ2-7,TRBD2,TRBV7-2
CASSYRLAGNNEQFF,TRBJ2-1,TRBD2,TRBV6-2/TRBV6-3
CSARDRGLATAYEQYF,TRBJ2-7,TRBD1,TRBV20-1
CATKPGTGPYGCTF,TRBJ1-2,-,TRBV6-4
CASGRDSSGANVLTF,TRBJ2-6,-,TRBV7-2
CASREQGFGNQPQHF,TRBJ1-5,-,TRBV6-1
CASSHRSASSYEQYF,TRBJ2-7,-,TRBV13
CASSPSVQGAYEQYF,TRBJ2-7,TRBD1,TRBV7-9